These T cell receptor beta chains were read from a single sample in a study of cytomegalovirus exposure and HLA in healthy donors. Generated by immunoSEQ multiplex PCR, the TCRdb table keeps only in-frame clones and is missing some. This sample carries 40,000 or so clones, with roughly 2.9% going to the ten biggest clones. Sequencing input: PBMCs. The source is a woman in her twenties or thirties in good health and CMV-seropositive. Each CDR3 is given with its conserved first and last residue. A D gene is named only where the DNA matches it firmly.

TRBJ1-2 | - | TRBV5-5 | TGTGCCAGCAGCTCGCAGGAGGACTATGGCTACACCTTC | CASSSQEDYGYTF
TRBJ2-1 | TRBD2 | TRBV5-4 | TGTGCCAGCAGCTTTCGGACTAGCGGGCAGGATGAGCAGTTCTTC | CASSFRTSGQDEQFF
TRBJ2-2 | - | TRBV6-6 | TGTGCCAGCATGGAGGGTTGGGGCCGACACACCGGGGAGCTGTTTTTT | CASMEGWGRHTGELFF
TRBJ2-2 | TRBD1 | TRBV4-1 | TGCGCCAGCAGCCAAGGATTAGCACAGGGGATGACCGGGGAGCTGTTTTTT | CASSQGLAQGMTGELFF
TRBJ1-5 | TRBD1 | TRBV2 | TGTGCCAGCAGTGGGGAAGGAACCGGGACAGGGCCGTTCGGGGGGCCCCAGCATTTT | CASSGEGTGTGPFGGPQHF
TRBJ1-1 | - | TRBV30 | TGTGCCTGGAGTTTCCTCGGGGGAACTGAAGCTTTCTTT | CAWSFLGGTEAFF
TRBJ2-7 | TRBD1 | TRBV2 | TGTGCCAGCAGTGATCCTGGGACAGGGCGCTACGAGCAGTACTTC | CASSDPGTGRYEQYF
TRBJ1-5 | - | TRBV13 | TGTGCCAGCAGCTTAAGCAGGGGATCGGGCAATCAGCCCCAGCATTTT | CASSLSRGSGNQPQHF
TRBJ1-2 | TRBD1 | TRBV30 | TGTGCCTGGAACGCGGACAGGGGCGTTTTGGGCTACACCTTC | CAWNADRGVLGYTF
TRBJ2-5 | TRBD2 | TRBV5-6 | TGTGCCAGCAGCCGAACTGAACTAGCGGGGATAGAGACCCAGTACTTC | CASSRTELAGIETQYF
TRBJ1-2 | TRBD1 | TRBV2 | TGTGCCAGCAGGAATGGACAGGGGAACTATGGCTACACCTTC | CASRNGQGNYGYTF
TRBJ1-5 | - | TRBV19 | TGTGCCAGTACCCCAGTGGGAGTTCAGCCCCAGCATTTT | CASTPVGVQPQHF
TRBJ2-3 | - | TRBV5-1 | TGCGCCAGCAGCTTGTTGTACATTCTCAGGTCAGATACGCAGTATTTT | CASSLLYILRSDTQYF
TRBJ1-5 | - | TRBV12-5 | TGTGCTAGTGGTGTGGGAGTCCAGCCCCAGCATTTT | CASGVGVQPQHF
TRBJ1-2 | TRBD1 | TRBV18 | TGTGCCAGCTCACCACCGGGCACGGGACAGGGGCTCGACCCGGTCTATGGCTACACCTTC | CASSPPGTGQGLDPVYGYTF
TRBJ1-1 | TRBD1 | TRBV7-9 | TGTGCCAGCGCAAAGGACAGGGGATCGAACACTGAAGCTTTCTTT | CASAKDRGSNTEAFF
TRBJ1-2 | TRBD1 | TRBV11-3 | TGTGCCAGCAGCAACAACAGGGGGAACTATGGCTACACCTTC | CASSNNRGNYGYTF
TRBJ2-7 | - | TRBV10-3 | TGTGCCATCAGTGAGTCGGGCACCCCATACGAGCAGTACTTC | CAISESGTPYEQYF
TRBJ1-3 | - | TRBV10-3 | TGTGCCATCATGGGTCCAGTATCTCGGCGCGGCTCTGGAAACACCATATATTTT | CAIMGPVSRRGSGNTIYF
TRBJ1-5 | TRBD1 | TRBV19 | TGTGCCAGTAGCCAGGGACAGGGGTATCAGCCCCAGCATTTT | CASSQGQGYQPQHF
TRBJ1-1 | - | TRBV30 | TGTGCCTGGAGTGCACAACAGTCCGCTGAAGCTTTCTTT | CAWSAQQSAEAFF
TRBJ1-2 | TRBD1 | TRBV5-4 | TGTGCCAGCAGCTTGCAAAAGCAGGGGGGCGGCTACACCTTC | CASSLQKQGGGYTF
TRBJ2-1 | TRBD1 | TRBV5-1 | TGCGCCAGCAGCTCCGGGACAGGGCGATACAATGAGCAGTTCTTC | CASSSGTGRYNEQFF
TRBJ1-1 | - | TRBV20-1 | TGCAGTGCTAGTTCAGACACTGAAGCTTTCTTT | CSASSDTEAFF
TRBJ2-7 | - | TRBV2 | TGTGCCAGCAGGTACTCGAGACTAAACTACGAGCAGTACTTC | CASRYSRLNYEQYF
TRBJ2-5 | TRBD2 | TRBV29-1 | TGCAGCGTTGTCGATAGCGGGGAGACCCAGTACTTC | CSVVDSGETQYF
TRBJ1-2 | TRBD1 | TRBV4-1 | TGCGCCAGCTCGACGGACAGGATTGGCTACACCTTC | CASSTDRIGYTF
TRBJ2-7 | - | TRBV28 | TGTGCCAGCAGCGCAGGGGCGGCCTACGAGCAGTACTTC | CASSAGAAYEQYF
TRBJ2-3 | - | TRBV6-9 | TGTGCCAGCAGTTCCTCCGGGACTTACAGCACAGATACGCAGTATTTT | CASSSSGTYSTDTQYF
TRBJ1-1 | TRBD1 | TRBV27 | TGTGCCAGCATCAGAGGGTACAGGGGTAACACTGAAGCTTTCTTT | CASIRGYRGNTEAFF
TRBJ1-3 | - | TRBV19 | TGTGCCAGTGAAGACAACCCTGGAAACACCATATATTTT | CASEDNPGNTIYF
TRBJ2-1 | TRBD2 | TRBV19 | TGTGCCAGTAGTATGGATGCTAGCGGGGGGTTAAATGAGCAGTTCTTC | CASSMDASGGLNEQFF
TRBJ2-1 | - | TRBV9 | TGTGCCAGCAGCCTCTTCCGCGCAGGATACAATGAGCAGTTCTTC | CASSLFRAGYNEQFF
TRBJ2-2 | TRBD1 | TRBV30 | TGTGCCTGGGACAGGGGGGCACAGACCGGGGAGCTGTTTTTT | CAWDRGAQTGELFF
TRBJ2-5 | - | TRBV28 | TGTGCCAGCAGCAATTATGAGGAGACCCAGTACTTC | CASSNYEETQYF
TRBJ1-2 | - | TRBV29-1 | TGCAGCGTTGGTCCTGTGGAGAACTATGGCTACACCTTC | CSVGPVENYGYTF
TRBJ2-7 | TRBD1 | TRBV6-5 | TGTGCCAGCAGTAGGGACAGGGAAGTCCACGAGCAGTACTTC | CASSRDREVHEQYF
TRBJ2-1 | - | TRBV5-4 | TGTGCCAGCAGCCCCCCGGGGGGCCGGGGGGAGCAGTTCTTC | CASSPPGGRGEQFF
TRBJ2-5 | - | TRBV11-2 | TGTGCCAGCTCGCGGGGCAGCCAAGAGACCCAGTACTTC | CASSRGSQETQYF
TRBJ1-4 | - | TRBV15 | TGTGCCACCAGCAGAGATCGGAAGGGGCTGCAGGAAAAACTGTTTTTT | CATSRDRKGLQEKLFF